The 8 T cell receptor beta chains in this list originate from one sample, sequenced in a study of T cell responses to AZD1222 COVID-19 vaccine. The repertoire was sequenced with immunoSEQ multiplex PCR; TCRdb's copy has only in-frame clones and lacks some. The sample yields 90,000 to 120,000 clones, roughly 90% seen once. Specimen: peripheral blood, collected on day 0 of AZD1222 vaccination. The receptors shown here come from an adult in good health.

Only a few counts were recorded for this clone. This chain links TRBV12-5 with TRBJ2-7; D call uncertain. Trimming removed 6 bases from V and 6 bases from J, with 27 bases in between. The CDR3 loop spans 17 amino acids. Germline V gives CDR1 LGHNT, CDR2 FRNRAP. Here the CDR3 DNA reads TGTGCTAGTGGACCCACTCCAGGCCCGGGTGGAGTAGGCGAGCAGTACTTC. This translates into CASGPTPGPGGVGEQYF.

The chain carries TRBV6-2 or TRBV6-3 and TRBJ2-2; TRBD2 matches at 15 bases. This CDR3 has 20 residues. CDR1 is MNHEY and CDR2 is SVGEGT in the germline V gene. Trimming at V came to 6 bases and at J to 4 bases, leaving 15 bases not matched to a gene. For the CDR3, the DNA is TGTGCCAGCAGCCAGGGAGGACTAGCGGGAGGGCAGGCCGGCACCGGGGAGCTGTTTTTT. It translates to CASSQGGLAGGQAGTGELFF.

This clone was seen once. CDR3 protein: CASSQEYHFNTGELFF. For the CDR3, the DNA is TGTGCCAGCAGCCAAGAGTATCATTTCAACACCGGGGAGCTGTTTTTT. This chain links TRBV4-2 with TRBJ2-2; D is undetermined. Trimming cost V 0 bases and J 2 bases, with 10 bases left between them. CDR3 length equals 16 residues. Germline CDR1 and CDR2: LGHNA and YNFKEQ.

This CDR3 reads CASSQPTGAYNSPLHF. As DNA, the CDR3 is TGTGCCAGCAGCCAACCTACAGGGGCCTATAATTCACCCCTCCACTTT. The chain uses TRBV3-1 (or the pseudogene TRBV3-2) and TRBJ1-6; 7 nucleotides line up with TRBD1. Germline assignment: CDR1 LGHDT and CDR2 YNNKEL (reference sequence). This CDR3 has 16 amino acids. V dropped 2 bases and J dropped 2; count of bases not matched to a gene: 3.

CDR3: CSVEFASNQPQHF. CDR3 DNA: TGCAGCGTTGAATTTGCCAGCAATCAGCCCCAGCATTTT. This chain connects TRBV29-1 to TRBJ1-5; the D is unclear. The CDR3 loop spans 13 amino acids. The V end was cut by 2 bases, the J end by 1 base, with 6 bases between. Germline CDR1 and CDR2: SQVTM and ANQGSEA.

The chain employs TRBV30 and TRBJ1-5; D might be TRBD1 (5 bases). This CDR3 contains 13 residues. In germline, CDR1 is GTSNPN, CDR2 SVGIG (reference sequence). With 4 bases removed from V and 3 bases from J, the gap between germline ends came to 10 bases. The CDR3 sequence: CAWNSGDNQPQHF. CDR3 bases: TGTGCCTGGAATTCGGGGGACAATCAGCCCCAGCATTTT.

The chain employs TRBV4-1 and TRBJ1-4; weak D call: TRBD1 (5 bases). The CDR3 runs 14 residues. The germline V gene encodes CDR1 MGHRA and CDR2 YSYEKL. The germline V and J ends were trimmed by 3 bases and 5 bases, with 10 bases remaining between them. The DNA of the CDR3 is TGCGCCAGCAGCCATGTAAGGGGAAATGAAAAACTGTTTTTT. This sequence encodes CASSHVRGNEKLFF.

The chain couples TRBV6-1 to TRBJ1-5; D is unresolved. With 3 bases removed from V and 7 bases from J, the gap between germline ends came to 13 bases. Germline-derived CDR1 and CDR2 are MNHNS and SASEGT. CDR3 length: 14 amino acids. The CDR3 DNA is TGTGCCAGCAGTGAGAGCTTGTTGGCGCAGCCCCAGCATTTT. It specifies CASSESLLAQPQHF.